A selection of T cell receptor beta chains follows, all from one sample in a study of CXCR3-negative and CXCR3-positive naive CD8 T cells. TCRdb re-called the 5' RACE reads; every CDR3 protein appears as one record, without DNA. The data include roughly 86,000 distinct CDR3 sequences; the top ten clones carry approximately 1%. Source material: naive CXCR3- CD8+ T cells from blood. The source of these receptors is a human donor in good health. Some clones in this sample may be carry-over from other donors' samples. Both conserved end residues are part of each CDR3.

>TRBV30|TRBJ2-1
CAWSVILESEQFF
>TRBV4-3|TRBJ2-3
CASSQDNRWDNTDTQYF
>TRBV29-1|TRBJ1-1
CSVEGGGRGLEAFF
>TRBV20-1|TRBJ1-5
CSATDRGINQPQHF
>TRBV19|TRBJ1-1
CASSIGTRSLESAFF
>TRBV11-3|TRBJ2-1
CASSLEWGGLDEQFF
>TRBV20-1|TRBJ1-4
CSTSAKGGEHTNEKLFF
>TRBV6-2/TRBV6-3|TRBJ1-5
CASSYTGGAQPQHF
>TRBV5-6|TRBJ1-1
CASSTGQMNTEAFF
>TRBV12-3/TRBV12-4|TRBJ2-2
CASSHMGGANTGELFF
>TRBV6-5|TRBJ2-1
CASRDPGTSDSNEQFF